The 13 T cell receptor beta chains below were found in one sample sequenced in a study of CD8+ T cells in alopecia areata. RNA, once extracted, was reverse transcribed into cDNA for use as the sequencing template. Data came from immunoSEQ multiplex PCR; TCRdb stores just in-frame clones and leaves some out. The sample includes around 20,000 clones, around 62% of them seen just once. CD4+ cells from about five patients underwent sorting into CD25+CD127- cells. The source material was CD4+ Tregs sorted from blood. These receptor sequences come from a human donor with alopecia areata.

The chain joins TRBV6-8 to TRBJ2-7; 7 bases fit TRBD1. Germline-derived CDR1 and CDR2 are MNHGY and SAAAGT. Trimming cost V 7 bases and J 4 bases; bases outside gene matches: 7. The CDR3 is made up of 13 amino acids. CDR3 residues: CASIRGLLYEQYF. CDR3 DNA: TGTGCCAGCATAAGGGGGCTTTTGTACGAGCAGTACTTC.

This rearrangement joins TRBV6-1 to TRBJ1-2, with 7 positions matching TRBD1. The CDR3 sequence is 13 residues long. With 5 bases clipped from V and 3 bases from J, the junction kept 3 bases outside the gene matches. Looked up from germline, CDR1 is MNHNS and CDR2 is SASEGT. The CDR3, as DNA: TGTGCCAGCAGTACTGGGACAGACTATGGCTACACCTTC. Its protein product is CASSTGTDYGYTF.

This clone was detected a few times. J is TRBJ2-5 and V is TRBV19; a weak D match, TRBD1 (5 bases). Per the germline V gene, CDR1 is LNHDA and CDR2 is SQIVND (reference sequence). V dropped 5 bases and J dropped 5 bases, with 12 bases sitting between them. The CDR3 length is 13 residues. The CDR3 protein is CASSSQDWETQYF. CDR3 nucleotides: TGTGCCAGTAGTTCACAGGATTGGGAGACCCAGTACTTC.

The CDR3 bases are TGCAGCGTTGTCGGGACAGGAGGCACAGATACGCAGTATTTT. It yields the protein CSVVGTGGTDTQYF. V and J are TRBV29-1 and TRBJ2-3, with 8 bases lining up with TRBD1. This CDR3 contains 14 residues. Germline trimming cut 4 bases from V and 1 base from J; bases unmatched to any gene: 4. Per germline, CDR1 SQVTM and CDR2 ANQGSEA.

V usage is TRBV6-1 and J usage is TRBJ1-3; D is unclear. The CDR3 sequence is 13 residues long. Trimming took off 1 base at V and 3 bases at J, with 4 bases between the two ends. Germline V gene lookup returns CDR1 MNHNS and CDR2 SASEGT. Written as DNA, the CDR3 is TGTGCCAGCAGTGAAGGAGGTGGAAACACCATATATTTT. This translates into CASSEGGGNTIYF.

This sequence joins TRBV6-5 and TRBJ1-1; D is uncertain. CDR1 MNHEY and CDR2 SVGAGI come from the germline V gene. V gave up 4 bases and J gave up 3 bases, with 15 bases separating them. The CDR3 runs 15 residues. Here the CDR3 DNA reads TGTGCCAGCAGTTGGTGGACGGAAGCGGACACTGAAGCTTTCTTT. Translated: CASSWWTEADTEAFF.

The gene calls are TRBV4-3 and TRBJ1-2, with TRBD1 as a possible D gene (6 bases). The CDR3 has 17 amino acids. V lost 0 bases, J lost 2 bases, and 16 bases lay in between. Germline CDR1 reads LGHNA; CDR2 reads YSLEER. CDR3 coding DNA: TGCGCCAGCAGCCAAGAGGATAACCAGCAGGGGAACTATGGCTACACCTTC. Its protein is CASSQEDNQQGNYGYTF.

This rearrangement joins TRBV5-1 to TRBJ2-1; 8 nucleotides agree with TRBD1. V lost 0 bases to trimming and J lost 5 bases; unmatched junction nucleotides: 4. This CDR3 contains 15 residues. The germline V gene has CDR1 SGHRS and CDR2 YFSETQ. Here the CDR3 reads CASSLVQGAHNEQFF. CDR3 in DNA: TGCGCCAGCAGCTTGGTGCAGGGGGCCCACAATGAGCAGTTCTTC. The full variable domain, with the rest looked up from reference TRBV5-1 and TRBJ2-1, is KAGVTQTPRYLIKTRGQQVTLSCSPISGHRSVSWYQQTPGQGLQFLFEYFSETQRNKGNFPGRFSGRQFSNSRSEMNVSTLELGDSALYLCASSLVQGAHNEQFFGPGTRLTVL.

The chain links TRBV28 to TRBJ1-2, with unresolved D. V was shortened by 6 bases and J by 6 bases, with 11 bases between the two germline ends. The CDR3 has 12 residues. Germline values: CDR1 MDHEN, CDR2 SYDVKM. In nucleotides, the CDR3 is TGTGCCAGCAGGCCCCTGGTGCATGGCTACACCTTC. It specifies CASRPLVHGYTF.

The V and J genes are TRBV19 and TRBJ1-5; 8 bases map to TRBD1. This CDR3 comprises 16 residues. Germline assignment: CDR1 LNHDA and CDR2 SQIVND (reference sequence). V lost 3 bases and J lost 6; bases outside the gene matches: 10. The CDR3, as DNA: TGTGCCAGTAGTATGGCAGACAGGGGATGGCGTCAGCCCCAGCATTTT. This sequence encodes CASSMADRGWRQPQHF.

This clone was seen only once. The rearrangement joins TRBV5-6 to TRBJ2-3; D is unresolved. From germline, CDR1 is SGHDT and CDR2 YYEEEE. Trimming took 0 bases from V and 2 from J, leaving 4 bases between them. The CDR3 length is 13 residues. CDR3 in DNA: TGTGCCAGCAGCTTGGGGTCCACAGATACGCAGTATTTT. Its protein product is CASSLGSTDTQYF.

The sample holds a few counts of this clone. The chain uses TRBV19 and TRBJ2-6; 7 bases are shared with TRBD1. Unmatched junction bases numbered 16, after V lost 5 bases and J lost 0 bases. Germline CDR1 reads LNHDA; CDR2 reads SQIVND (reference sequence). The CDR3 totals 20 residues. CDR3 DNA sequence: TGTGCCAGTAGTTCTATGCCGGGACAGATAACCCACTCTGGGGCCAACGTCCTGACTTTC. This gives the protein CASSSMPGQITHSGANVLTF.

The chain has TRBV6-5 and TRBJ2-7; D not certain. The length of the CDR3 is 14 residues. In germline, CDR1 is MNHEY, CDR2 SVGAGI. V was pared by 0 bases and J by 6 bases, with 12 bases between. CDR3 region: CASSYSYGPAEQYF. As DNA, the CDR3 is TGTGCCAGCAGTTACTCGTACGGACCCGCCGAGCAGTACTTC.